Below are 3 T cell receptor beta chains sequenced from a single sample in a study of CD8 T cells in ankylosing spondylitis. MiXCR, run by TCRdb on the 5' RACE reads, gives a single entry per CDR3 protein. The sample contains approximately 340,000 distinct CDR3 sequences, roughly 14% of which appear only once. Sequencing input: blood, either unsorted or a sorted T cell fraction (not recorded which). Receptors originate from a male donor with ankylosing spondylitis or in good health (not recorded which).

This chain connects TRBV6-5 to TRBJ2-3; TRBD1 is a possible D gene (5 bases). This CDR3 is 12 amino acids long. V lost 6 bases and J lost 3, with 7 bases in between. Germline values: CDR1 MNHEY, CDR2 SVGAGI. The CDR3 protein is CASRDITDTQYF. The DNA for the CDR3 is TGTGCCAGCAGGGACATTACAGATACGCAGTATTTT.

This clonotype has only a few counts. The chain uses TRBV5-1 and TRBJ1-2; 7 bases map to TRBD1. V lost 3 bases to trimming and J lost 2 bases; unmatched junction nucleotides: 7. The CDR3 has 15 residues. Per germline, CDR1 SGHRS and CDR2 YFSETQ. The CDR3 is CASSSSSRGNYGYTF. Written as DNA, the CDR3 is TGCGCCAGCAGCTCATCCAGCAGGGGGAACTATGGCTACACCTTC.

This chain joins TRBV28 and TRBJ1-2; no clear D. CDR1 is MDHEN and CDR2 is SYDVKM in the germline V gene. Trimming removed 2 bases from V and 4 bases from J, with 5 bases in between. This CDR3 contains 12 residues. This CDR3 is CASSLKVYGYTF. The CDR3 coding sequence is TGTGCCAGCAGTTTAAAGGTCTATGGCTACACCTTC.